These 21 T cell receptor beta chains originate from one sample sequenced in a study of CD8+ T cells in alopecia areata. Isolated RNA was reverse transcribed into cDNA used as the sequencing template. Only in-frame clones appear in the TCRdb table, and some are missing; sequencing was by immunoSEQ multiplex PCR. This sample carries some 120,000 clones, none of them present only once. The specimen sequenced was lesional skin. All receptors come from a C3H/HeJ mouse with alopecia areata. This line is of MHC haplotype H2-k.

This clone has at least ten counts. The genes and germline here are from mouse. Read coverage stops 4 residues before the CDR3 terminus; the germline J gene supplies the remainder. The chain has TRBV1 and TRBJ2-1; 11 nucleotides align to TRBD1. Trimming at V came to 1 base and at J to 6 bases, leaving 2 bases not matched to a gene. CDR1 and CDR2 from the germline V gene are NSQYPW and LRSPGD (reference sequence). The CDR3 consists of 15 residues. The CDR3 protein is CTCSAGGTGGAEQFF. The CDR3 DNA, read in part, is TGCACCTGCAGTGCAGGGGGGACAGGGGGTGCT.

In its sample, this clone was seen a few times. The listed genes are named as in mouse. Coverage ceases 4 residues before the CDR3 finishes, and the germline J gene fills in the end. This rearrangement joins TRBV19 to TRBJ2-7; 10 bases agree with TRBD1. Germline trimming cut 9 bases from V and 3 bases from J; bases unmatched to any gene: 6. The CDR3 loop spans 13 amino acids. Germline V gene lookup returns CDR1 FNHDT and CDR2 SITEND (reference sequence). The CDR3 DNA, read in part, is TGTGCCACCTCCGGGACAGGGGTCTAT. It translates to CATSGTGVY. The entire CDR3 protein reads CATSGTGVYEQYF. The full variable domain, in which reference TRBV19 and TRBJ2-7 provide the parts outside the CDR3, is GGIITQTPKFLIGQEGQKLTLKCQQNFNHDTMYWYRQDSGKGLRLIYYSITENDLQKGDLSEGYDASREKKSSFSLTVTSAQKNEMAVFLCATSGTGVYEQYFGPGTRLTVL.

A remark on this clone: These gene names are mouse names. With the read ending 4 residues before the CDR3 end, the germline J gene is used to fill in that end. V is TRBV13-3 and J is TRBJ1-4, with D tentatively TRBD1 (5 bases). CDR3 length equals 16 residues. V was clipped by 2 bases and J by 0 bases, with 11 bases between them. CDR1 and CDR2 from the germline V gene are NNHDY and SYVADS. The sequenced CDR3 bases are TGTGCCAGCAGTGAGGGGGGGGGAATTTCCAACGAA. It encodes CASSEGGGISNE. In full, the CDR3 reads CASSEGGGISNERLFF.

This clone was counted a few times. Each gene name is a mouse one. The sequence runs out 4 residues before the end of the CDR3; the remainder is reconstructed from the germline J gene. This sequence joins TRBV1 and TRBJ1-4, with D possibly TRBD1 on 5 matching bases. The CDR3 length is 17 residues. Trimming shortened V by 0 bases and J by 3 bases, and 14 bases separated the two germline ends. The germline V gene has CDR1 NSQYPW and CDR2 LRSPGD (reference sequence). The chain's CDR3 is CTCSADGPEGANERLFF. The DNA read from the CDR3 is TGCACCTGCAGTGCAGATGGGCCGGAAGGGGCCAACGAA.

Concerning this clone itself: The TCRdb protein and the DNA translation do not line up at residue 12; the protein shown here was made by translating the DNA. Gene names and germline refer to mouse. The CDR3 end lies 3 residues beyond the end of the read and is filled in from the germline J gene. This sequence joins TRBV13-3 and TRBJ1-6; 7 nucleotides agree with TRBD1. TRBJ1-6 is filed as an ORF, its function uncertain. CDR3 length: 15 amino acids. Looked up from germline, CDR1 is NNHDY and CDR2 is SYVADS. Trimming cost V 0 bases and J 8 bases; bases outside gene matches: 5. The CDR3 sequence is CASSDAARGDSPLYF. Incomplete CDR3 DNA: TGTGCCAGCAGTGATGCCGCCAGGGGGGATTCGCCC.

This clone appeared a few times. Mouse gene names apply. The read terminates 4 residues before the CDR3 end, so the remaining end is supplied by the germline J gene. The chain uses TRBV5 and TRBJ2-4; D uncertain. V was clipped by 1 base and J by 0 bases, with 5 bases between them. CDR3 length equals 14 residues. CDR1 is LGHNA and CDR2 is YNLKQL in the germline V gene (reference sequence). This CDR3 reads CASSQGGSQNTLYF. The covered CDR3 bases are TGTGCCAGCAGCCAAGGGGGTAGTCAAAAC.

The table lists this clone with a few counts. These gene names are mouse names. Coverage ceases 4 residues before the CDR3 finishes, and the germline J gene fills in the end. This rearrangement joins TRBV19 to TRBJ2-5, with 8 bases that match TRBD2. Germline-derived CDR1 and CDR2 are FNHDT and SITEND (reference sequence). The CDR3 consists of 14 residues. The V and J ends lost 6 bases and 1 base, in that order; junction bases with no gene match: 4. CDR3 amino acids: CASTSTGDQDTQYF. CDR3 DNA (partial): TGTGCCAGCACCTCGACTGGGGACCAAGAC.

As regards this clone: Germline and genes here are mouse. Coverage ceases 4 residues before the CDR3 finishes, and the germline J gene fills in the end. The gene calls are TRBV13-3 and TRBJ2-3; D gene unclear. Germline-derived CDR1 and CDR2 are NNHDY and SYVADS. With 3 bases removed from V and 1 base from J, the gap between germline ends came to 9 bases. This CDR3 is built from 14 residues. CDR3 loop: CASSVSTGAETLYF. The sequenced CDR3 bases are TGTGCCAGCAGTGTCTCCACTGGTGCAGAA.

Details on this clone: Gene names and germline match the mouse. The read gets to within 4 residues of the CDR3 end, and the germline J gene fills in the rest. The rearrangement links TRBV17 to TRBJ2-5, with TRBD2 matching over 10 bases. Unmatched junction bases numbered 7, after V lost 8 bases and J lost 2 bases. Germline loops: CDR1 MNHDT, CDR2 YYDKIL. This CDR3 has 15 amino acids. CDR3 region: CASSLGGLGQDTQYF. The DNA read from the CDR3 is TGTGCTAGCTCCCTGGGGGGGCTGGGCCAAGAC.

Details on this clone: The gene names given are mouse names. From the germline J gene comes the end of the CDR3, since the read stops 4 residues before it. The V call is TRBV13-3, the J call TRBJ1-2, with D perhaps TRBD1 (6 bases). The CDR3 is 16 amino acids. The ends were cut back, 0 bases at V and 2 bases at J, with 14 bases in the middle. Germline CDR1 reads NNHDY; CDR2 reads SYVADS. The CDR3 protein is CASSDGGRGSNSDYTF. The CDR3 bases that were read are TGTGCCAGCAGTGATGGGGGCAGGGGATCCAACTCC.

Ten or more counts support this clone. There is a difference at residue 10 between the TCRdb protein and the DNA translation, so the protein given here was translated from the DNA. Gene names and germline refer to mouse. The CDR3 goes on 3 residues after the read ends, and that part is filled in from the germline J gene. The chain couples TRBV14 to TRBJ1-6; TRBD1 is a possible D gene (6 bases). TRBJ1-6 is annotated as an ORF whose role is uncertain. Germline-derived CDR1 and CDR2 are SGHDT and FRDEAV. This CDR3 contains 13 residues. V was shortened by 4 bases and J by 6 bases, with 8 bases between the two germline ends. This chain's CDR3 is CASSPDSNSPLYF. The CDR3 DNA, read in part, is TGTGCCAGCAGTCCGGACAGTAATTCGCCC.

Note on this clone: Germline and genes here are mouse. The read terminates 4 residues before the CDR3 end, so the remaining end is supplied by the germline J gene. The rearrangement uses TRBV16 and TRBJ2-4, with D maybe TRBD1 (5 bases). The germline CDR1 and CDR2 sequences are SGHSA and FRNQAP. CDR3 length: 14 amino acids. The V end was cut by 8 bases, the J end by 0 bases, with 12 bases between. CDR3 sequence reads: CASDRHSSQNTLYF. The sequenced part of the CDR3 DNA is TGTGCAAGCGACAGACATTCTAGTCAAAAC. The full variable domain, with the rest looked up from reference TRBV16 and TRBJ2-4, is NAGVIQTPRHKVTGKGQEATLWCEPISGHSAVFWYRQTIVQGLEFLTYFRNQAPIDDSGMPKERFSAQMPNQSHSTLKIQSTQPQDSAVYLCASDRHSSQNTLYFGAGTRLSVL.

In the case of this clone: TCRdb's protein sequence differs at residue 11 from the translated DNA; the protein presented here follows the DNA. Genes here carry mouse names. The CDR3 end falls 3 residues outside the read, so it is completed with the germline J gene. The chain uses TRBV19 and TRBJ1-6; a weak D match, TRBD1 (6 bases). TRBJ1-6 is designated an ORF whose function remains uncertain. V shed 7 bases and J shed 0 bases, with 8 bases lying between them. The CDR3 length is 14 residues. Germline V lookup: CDR1 FNHDT, CDR2 SITEND (reference sequence). This CDR3 reads CASGTNSYNSPLYF. The CDR3 DNA, read in part, is TGTGCCAGCGGGACAAATTCCTATAATTCGCCC.

This clone has a handful of counts. Mouse names are used for the genes. The read is 4 residues too short to cover the CDR3 end, so that end is filled in from the germline J gene. This chain joins TRBV13-3 and TRBJ1-4, with D unresolved. Germline loops: CDR1 NNHDY, CDR2 SYVADS. V was trimmed by 0 bases and J by 3 bases, leaving 6 bases between them. The CDR3 runs to 14 residues. The sequenced CDR3 bases are TGTGCCAGCAGTGATGCAACAACCAACGAA. Its protein product is CASSDATTNE. The entire CDR3 protein reads CASSDATTNERLFF.

With regard to this clone: There is a difference at residue 13 between the TCRdb protein and the DNA translation, so the protein given here was translated from the DNA. Mouse germline and gene names are used. The CDR3 end is not reached by the read, which stops 3 residues before it; the germline J gene fills it in. The chain recombines TRBV13-3 with TRBJ1-3, with a tentative D call TRBD1 (5 bases). V was pared by 1 base and J by 0 bases, with 11 bases between. The germline V gene encodes CDR1 NNHDY and CDR2 SYVADS. The CDR3 totals 16 residues. CDR3 DNA (partial): TGTGCCAGCAGTGATCTCAGGGAGGATTCTGGAAATACG. This gives the protein CASSDLREDSGNT. The CDR3 reads in full as CASSDLREDSGNTLYF.

Comment on this clone: Gene names refer to mouse genes. The CDR3 end falls 4 residues outside the read, so it is completed with the germline J gene. This chain connects TRBV13-2 to TRBJ2-1; 9 positions agree with TRBD2. Germline CDR1 reads NNHNN; CDR2 reads SYGAGS (reference sequence). The CDR3 extends over 16 amino acids. Germline trimming cut 0 bases from V and 4 bases from J; bases unmatched to any gene: 5. CDR3 bases read: TGTGCCAGCGGTGATGCCGGGACTGGGTCTTATGCT. Its translation is CASGDAGTGSYA. The complete CDR3 sequence is CASGDAGTGSYAEQFF.

This clone has at least ten counts. The protein listed by TCRdb differs at residue 12 from the translated DNA, so the DNA translation is shown. Gene and germline names: mouse. The DNA ends 3 residues before the CDR3 does, and the rest of the CDR3 is filled in from the germline J gene. The chain combines TRBV13-3 with TRBJ1-3; 7 positions match TRBD1. The CDR3 spans 15 residues. V lost 4 bases, J lost 0 bases, and 4 bases stayed unmatched. The germline gives CDR1 NNHDY, CDR2 SYVADS. CDR3 sequence reads: CASSPGQASGNTLYF. The sequenced part of the CDR3 DNA is TGTGCCAGCAGTCCCGGACAGGCTTCTGGAAATACG.

On this clone: Genes here carry mouse names. The read ends 4 residues early relative to the CDR3; the germline J gene fills the gap. This rearrangement joins TRBV13-3 to TRBJ2-5; a possible D gene is TRBD1 (5 bases). The germline gives CDR1 NNHDY, CDR2 SYVADS. This CDR3 has 13 residues. CDR3 DNA, as far as it was read: TGTGCCAGCAGTTCTCAGGGCGGAGAC. Translating it yields CASSSQGGD. The entire CDR3 protein is CASSSQGGDTQYF.

As to this clone: The listed genes are named as in mouse. The observed sequence ends 4 residues before the CDR3 terminus, with the missing tail filled in from the germline J gene. The chain combines TRBV13-3 with TRBJ2-4, with a weak D call TRBD1 (6 bases). The CDR3 is made up of 12 amino acids. The V gene's germline CDR1 is NNHDY and CDR2 SYVADS. The sequenced part of the CDR3 DNA is TGTGCCAGCAGTCAGGGGCGGAAC. Protein sequence: CASSQGRN. The CDR3 reads in full as CASSQGRNTLYF.

To note about this clone: Gene names and germline refer to mouse. Read sequence stops 4 residues before the CDR3 end, and the germline J gene provides the missing end. The chain couples TRBV13-3 to TRBJ2-7, with a weak D call TRBD2 (7 bases). The V gene's germline CDR1 is NNHDY and CDR2 SYVADS. The CDR3 spans 15 residues. The CDR3 bases that were read are TGTGCCAGCAGTGATGCAAGGGGGGCGCTGGAT. Residues: CASSDARGALD. The whole CDR3 sequence is CASSDARGALDEQYF.

This clone was counted a few times. Mouse germline and gene names are used. The sequenced part of the CDR3 DNA is TGCACCTGCAGTGAAGTGGGGACAGAA. It specifies CTCSEVGTE. The whole CDR3 sequence reads CTCSEVGTEEVFF. The J gene is TRBJ1-1, the V gene TRBV1; 7 positions match TRBD1. The read gets to within 4 residues of the CDR3 end, and the germline J gene fills in the rest. Germline V CDR1 and CDR2: NSQYPW, LRSPGD (reference sequence). This CDR3 has 13 residues.